This TCR beta chain originates from a study of chemoradiotherapy in HPV16-positive cancers. General study results and limits: HPV-responsive T-cell expansion during chemoradiotherapy was linked to improved recurrence-free survival in HPV16-positive patients. Non-HPV-specific T cells did not expand in tumors during treatment, whereas candidate HPV-specific clones and E7-related motifs did.

TCRdb keeps only in-frame clones here, not all; method: immunoSEQ multiplex PCR. The table has around 2,800 clones, around 87% seen once; the top ten hold approximately 4%. This clone occurred a few times. Its target is not known. Trimming cost V 2 bases and J 4 bases; bases outside gene matches: 0. CDR3 length equals 15 residues. Germline assignment: CDR1 MNHNS and CDR2 SASEGT. The input for sequencing was tumor tissue, taken from a patient who underwent chemoradiotherapy. This receptor was obtained from a human donor with HPV-associated anogenital cancer. The chain has TRBV6-1 and TRBJ2-1, with 12 bases that match TRBD2. CDR3 bases: TGTGCCAGCAGTGAACTAGCGGGGGGGTACAATGAGCAGTTCTTC. This gives the protein CASSELAGGYNEQFF.